This T cell receptor beta chain was captured by sequencing in a study of T cell responses to AZD1222 COVID-19 vaccine. The CDR3 sequence is 15 residues long. CDR1 and CDR2 from the germline V gene are SGHRS and YFSETQ. Trimming took 4 bases from V and 6 from J, leaving 14 bases between them. Using immunoSEQ multiplex PCR, the repertoire was profiled, and TCRdb retains in-frame clones only, with some absent. The sample includes fewer than 85,000 clones, around 90% of them seen just once. The chain links TRBV5-1 to TRBJ1-6, with a weak D call TRBD1 (5 bases). The sample consisted of peripheral blood, taken on day 0 of MenACWY control vaccination. The clonotype comes from an adult in good health. The CDR3 here is CASSVDGHTNSPLHF. CDR3 DNA sequence: TGCGCCAGCAGCGTCGACGGACATACTAATTCACCCCTCCACTTT.